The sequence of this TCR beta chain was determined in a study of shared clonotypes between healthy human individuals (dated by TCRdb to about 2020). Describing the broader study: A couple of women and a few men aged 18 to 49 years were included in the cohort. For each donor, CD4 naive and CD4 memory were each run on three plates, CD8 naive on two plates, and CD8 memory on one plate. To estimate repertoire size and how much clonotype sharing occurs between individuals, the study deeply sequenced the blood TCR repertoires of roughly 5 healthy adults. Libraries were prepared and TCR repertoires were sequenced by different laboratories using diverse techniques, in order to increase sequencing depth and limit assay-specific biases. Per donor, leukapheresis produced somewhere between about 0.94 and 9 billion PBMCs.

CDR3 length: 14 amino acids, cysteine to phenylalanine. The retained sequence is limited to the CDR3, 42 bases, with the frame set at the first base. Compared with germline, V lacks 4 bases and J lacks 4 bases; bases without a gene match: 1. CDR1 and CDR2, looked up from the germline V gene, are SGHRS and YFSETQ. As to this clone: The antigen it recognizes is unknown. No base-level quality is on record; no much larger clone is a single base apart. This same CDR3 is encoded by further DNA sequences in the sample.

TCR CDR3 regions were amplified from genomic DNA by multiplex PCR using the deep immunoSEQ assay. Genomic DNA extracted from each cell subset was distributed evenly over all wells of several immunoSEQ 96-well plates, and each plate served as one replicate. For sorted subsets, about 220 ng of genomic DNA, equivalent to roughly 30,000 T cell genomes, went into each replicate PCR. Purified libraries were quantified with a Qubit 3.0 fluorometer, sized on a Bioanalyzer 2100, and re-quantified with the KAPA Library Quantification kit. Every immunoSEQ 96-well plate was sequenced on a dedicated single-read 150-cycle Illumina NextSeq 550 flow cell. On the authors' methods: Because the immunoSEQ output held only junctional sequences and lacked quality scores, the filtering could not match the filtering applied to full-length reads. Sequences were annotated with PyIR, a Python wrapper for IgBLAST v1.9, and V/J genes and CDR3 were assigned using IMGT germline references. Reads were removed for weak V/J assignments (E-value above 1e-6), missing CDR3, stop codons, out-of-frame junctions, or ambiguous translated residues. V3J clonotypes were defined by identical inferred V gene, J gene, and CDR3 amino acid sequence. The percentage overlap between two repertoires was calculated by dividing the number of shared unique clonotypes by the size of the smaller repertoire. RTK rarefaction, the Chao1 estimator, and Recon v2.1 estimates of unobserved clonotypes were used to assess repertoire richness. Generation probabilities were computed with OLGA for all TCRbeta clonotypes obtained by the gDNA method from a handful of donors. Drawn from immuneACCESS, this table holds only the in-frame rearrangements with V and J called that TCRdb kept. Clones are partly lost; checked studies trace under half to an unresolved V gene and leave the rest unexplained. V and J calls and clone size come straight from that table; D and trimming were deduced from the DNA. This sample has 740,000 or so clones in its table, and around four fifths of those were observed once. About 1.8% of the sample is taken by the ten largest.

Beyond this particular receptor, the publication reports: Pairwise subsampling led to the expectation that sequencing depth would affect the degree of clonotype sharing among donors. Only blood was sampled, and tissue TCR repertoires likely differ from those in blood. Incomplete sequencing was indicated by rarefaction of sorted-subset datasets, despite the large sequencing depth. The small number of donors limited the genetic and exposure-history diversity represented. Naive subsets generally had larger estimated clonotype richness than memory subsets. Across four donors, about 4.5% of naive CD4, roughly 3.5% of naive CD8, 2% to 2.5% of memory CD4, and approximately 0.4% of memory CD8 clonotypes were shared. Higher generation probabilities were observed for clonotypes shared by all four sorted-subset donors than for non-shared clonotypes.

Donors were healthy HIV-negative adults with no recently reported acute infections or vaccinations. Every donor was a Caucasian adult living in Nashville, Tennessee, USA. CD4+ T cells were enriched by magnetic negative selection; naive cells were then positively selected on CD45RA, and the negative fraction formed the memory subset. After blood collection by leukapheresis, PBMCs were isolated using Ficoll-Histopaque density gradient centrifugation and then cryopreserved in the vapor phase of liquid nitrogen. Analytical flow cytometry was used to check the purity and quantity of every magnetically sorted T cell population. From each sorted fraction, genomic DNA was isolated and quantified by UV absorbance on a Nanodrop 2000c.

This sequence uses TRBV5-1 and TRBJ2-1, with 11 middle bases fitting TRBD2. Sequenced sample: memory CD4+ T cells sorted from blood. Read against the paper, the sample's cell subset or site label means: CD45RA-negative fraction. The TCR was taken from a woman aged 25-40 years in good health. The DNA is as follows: TGCGCCAGCAGCATAGCGGGAGGGTACAATGAGCAGTTCTTC. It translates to CASSIAGGYNEQFF.